This TCR beta chain came from a study of cytomegalovirus exposure and HLA in healthy donors. Some clones are missing from TCRdb's copy, which holds only in-frame ones; the method was immunoSEQ multiplex PCR. This sample has about 43,000 clones, with about 93% found just once. The CDR3 is 18 amino acids. This TCR was sampled from a man younger than 35 in good health and CMV-seronegative. The sample was PBMCs. This chain uses TRBV21-1 with TRBJ2-7; the table's D gene call, TRBD2, was not cross checked with the DNA. TRBV21-1 is an annotated pseudogene. CDR3 region: CASSNSLAEMGRLHEQYF. CDR3 coding DNA: TGTGCCAGCAGCAACAGTCTAGCGGAGATGGGGCGACTCCACGAGCAGTACTTC.